The T cell receptor (beta chain) described here comes from a study of Tregs in tolerant kidney transplant recipients. The assay was immunoSEQ multiplex PCR, and TCRdb's table has in-frame clones only and misses some. The sample contains 100,000 to 120,000 clones, around 90% of which appear only once. Germline loops: CDR1 MGHDK, CDR2 SYGVNS. The CDR3 covers 13 residues. V was cut by 4 bases and J by 0 bases, with 6 bases left in between. The source was CD4+ T cells from blood, collected before the transplant. The clonotype was recovered from a human donor who received a combined kidney and bone marrow transplant. The V and J genes are TRBV25-1 and TRBJ1-2; no definite D call. The CDR3 DNA sequence: TGTGCCAGCAGTGTCTCCCCTAACTATGGCTACACCTTC. Protein sequence: CASSVSPNYGYTF.